The T cell receptor (beta chain) under discussion was sequenced for a study of identifying expanded T cells in peripheral blood. The study's findings and limits: Across healthy donors, higher total template counts meant significantly greater roughly two-week count variance.

During the collection period, no donor immune events like infections were recorded. As to this clone: The antigen is not known.

Profiled with immunoSEQ multiplex PCR; TCRdb holds only in-frame clones, not every one. The sample lists fewer than 110,000 clones, around nine tenths occurring once. The material sequenced was blood. The receptor's source is a person aged 18 to 70 in good health.

CDR3 amino acids: CAISEAGGEAFF. CDR3 bases: TGTGCCATCAGTGAGGCGGGGGGTGAAGCTTTCTTT. The chain has TRBV10-3 and TRBJ1-1, with TRBD1 as a possible D gene (5 bases). This CDR3 contains 12 residues. Per germline, CDR1 ENHRY and CDR2 SYGVKD. Trimming stripped 2 bases from V and 7 bases from J, with 8 bases between.